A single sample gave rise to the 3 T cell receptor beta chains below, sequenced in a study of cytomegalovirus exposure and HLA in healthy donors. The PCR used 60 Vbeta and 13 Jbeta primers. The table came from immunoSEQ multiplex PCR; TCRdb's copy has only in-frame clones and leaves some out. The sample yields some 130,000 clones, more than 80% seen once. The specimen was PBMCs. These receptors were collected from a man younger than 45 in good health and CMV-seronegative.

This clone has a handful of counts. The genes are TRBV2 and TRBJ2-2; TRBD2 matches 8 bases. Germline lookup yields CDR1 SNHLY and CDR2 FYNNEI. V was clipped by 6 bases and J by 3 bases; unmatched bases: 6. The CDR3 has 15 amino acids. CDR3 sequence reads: CASRRNGRDTGELFF. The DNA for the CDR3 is TGTGCCAGCAGAAGAAACGGGAGGGACACCGGGGAGCTGTTTTTT.

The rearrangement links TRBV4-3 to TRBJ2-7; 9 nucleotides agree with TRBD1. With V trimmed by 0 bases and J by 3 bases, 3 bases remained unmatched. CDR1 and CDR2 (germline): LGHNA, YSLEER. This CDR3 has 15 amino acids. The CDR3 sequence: CASSQDRDRVYEQYF. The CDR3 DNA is TGCGCCAGCAGCCAAGATAGGGACAGGGTCTACGAGCAGTACTTC.

CDR3 DNA sequence: TGTGCCAGCAGTTTATCGCGCGGATCTAGCACAGATACGCAGTATTTT. Its protein product is CASSLSRGSSTDTQYF. The chain carries TRBV27 and TRBJ2-3, with unresolved D. Trimming left V 0 bases short and J 0 bases short, with 10 bases between. The germline gives CDR1 MNHEY, CDR2 SMNVEV (reference sequence). This CDR3 has 16 residues.